The rows below give T cell receptor beta chains drawn from one sample of a study of blood T cell repertoires in COVID-19. Assay: immunoSEQ multiplex PCR; the TCRdb copy retains only in-frame clones and omits some. The repertoire has fewer than 150,000 clones, roughly nine tenths of them found once; the top ten carry approximately 8%. Sequencing was performed on peripheral blood. The source is a man in his sixties or seventies who had recovered from COVID-19. The CDR3 runs from the conserved cysteine through the conserved F or W. The D gene is left open where the match is weak. For some rows the clone size is stated as once, few or many, or as a class when expanded; others skip it.

clone size: NA; CDR3 length: 13; D gene: NA; J gene: TRBJ1-2; V gene: TRBV6-5; CDR3 protein: CASTRQASYGYTF; CDR3 DNA: TGTGCCAGTACCCGACAGGCAAGCTATGGCTACACCTTC
clone size: NA; CDR3 length: 15; D gene: NA; J gene: TRBJ1-6; V gene: TRBV5-1; CDR3 protein: CASSIARGGSSPLHF; CDR3 DNA: TGCGCCAGCAGCATTGCCAGGGGCGGTAGTTCACCCCTCCACTTT
clone size: NA; CDR3 length: 15; D gene: NA; J gene: TRBJ2-5; V gene: TRBV11-2; CDR3 protein: CASSSKTSRGETQYF; CDR3 DNA: TGTGCCAGCAGCTCCAAAACTAGCAGAGGAGAGACCCAGTACTTC
clone size: once; CDR3 length: 17; D gene: NA; J gene: TRBJ1-3; V gene: TRBV4-2; CDR3 protein: CASSQVGRSRAGNTIYF; CDR3 DNA: TGTGCCAGCAGCCAAGTGGGTCGTTCGAGGGCTGGAAACACCATATATTTT
clone size: NA; CDR3 length: 16; D gene: TRBD2; J gene: TRBJ2-7; V gene: TRBV7-2; CDR3 protein: CASSLAGPGGPYEQYF; CDR3 DNA: TGTGCCAGCAGCTTAGCGGGTCCGGGAGGGCCTTACGAGCAGTACTTC
clone size: few; CDR3 length: 15; D gene: TRBD1; J gene: TRBJ1-6; V gene: TRBV6-5; CDR3 protein: CASRTGTGANSPLHF; CDR3 DNA: TGTGCCAGCAGGACCGGGACAGGGGCTAATTCACCCCTCCACTTT
clone size: NA; CDR3 length: 14; D gene: NA; J gene: TRBJ2-7; V gene: TRBV5-1; CDR3 protein: CASRASATSYEQYF; CDR3 DNA: TGCGCCAGCAGGGCTAGCGCAACCTCCTACGAGCAGTACTTC
clone size: NA; CDR3 length: 12; D gene: NA; J gene: TRBJ1-5; V gene: TRBV28; CDR3 protein: CASLGVNQPQHF; CDR3 DNA: TGTGCCAGCCTAGGGGTGAATCAGCCCCAGCATTTT
clone size: few; CDR3 length: 15; D gene: NA; J gene: TRBJ2-3; V gene: TRBV4-1; CDR3 protein: CASSQRMFSTDTQYF; CDR3 DNA: TGCGCCAGCAGCCAGCGGATGTTTAGCACAGATACGCAGTATTTT
clone size: many; CDR3 length: 18; D gene: TRBD1; J gene: TRBJ1-5; V gene: TRBV28; CDR3 protein: CASSLLQGSWGGNQPQHF; CDR3 DNA: TGTGCCAGCAGTCTGTTACAGGGGTCCTGGGGAGGCAATCAGCCCCAGCATTTT
clone size: NA; CDR3 length: 12; D gene: TRBD1; J gene: TRBJ2-5; V gene: TRBV6-6; CDR3 protein: CASKGALKTQYF; CDR3 DNA: TGTGCCAGCAAGGGGGCCCTAAAGACCCAGTACTTC
clone size: NA; CDR3 length: 12; D gene: NA; J gene: TRBJ1-6; V gene: TRBV3-1/TRBV3-2; CDR3 protein: CAAARLNSPLHF; CDR3 DNA: TGTGCCGCGGCGCGATTGAATTCACCCCTCCACTTT
clone size: NA; CDR3 length: 15; D gene: TRBD2; J gene: TRBJ2-3; V gene: TRBV6-5; CDR3 protein: CASSPSGVSTDTQYF; CDR3 DNA: TGTGCCAGCAGTCCTAGCGGGGTTAGCACAGATACGCAGTATTTT
clone size: once; CDR3 length: 11; D gene: NA; J gene: TRBJ2-1; V gene: TRBV19; CDR3 protein: CASSQGLEQFF; CDR3 DNA: TGTGCCAGCAGCCAGGGGCTTGAGCAGTTCTTC
clone size: NA; CDR3 length: 15; D gene: NA; J gene: TRBJ2-3; V gene: TRBV5-1; CDR3 protein: CASSLGSGNTDTQYF; CDR3 DNA: TGCGCCAGCAGCTTGGGATCAGGAAACACAGATACGCAGTATTTT
clone size: NA; CDR3 length: 12; D gene: NA; J gene: TRBJ2-7; V gene: TRBV7-8; CDR3 protein: CASSWTTYEQYF; CDR3 DNA: TGTGCCAGCAGCTGGACAACCTACGAGCAGTACTTC
clone size: NA; CDR3 length: 14; D gene: NA; J gene: TRBJ2-5; V gene: TRBV11-1; CDR3 protein: CASSFRRYQETQYF; CDR3 DNA: TGTGCCAGCAGCTTTCGGAGGTACCAAGAGACCCAGTACTTC
clone size: NA; CDR3 length: 16; D gene: TRBD2; J gene: TRBJ2-5; V gene: TRBV5-5; CDR3 protein: CASSPRSGRTSETQYF; CDR3 DNA: TGTGCCAGCAGCCCTCGGAGCGGGAGGACTAGTGAGACCCAGTACTTC
clone size: NA; CDR3 length: 14; D gene: TRBD1; J gene: TRBJ1-5; V gene: TRBV28; CDR3 protein: CASSAGTGTQPQHF; CDR3 DNA: TGTGCCAGCAGTGCGGGGACAGGGACTCAGCCCCAGCATTTT
clone size: NA; CDR3 length: 15; D gene: NA; J gene: TRBJ2-3; V gene: TRBV5-1; CDR3 protein: CASSWSGTTTGTQYF; CDR3 DNA: TGCGCCAGCAGCTGGTCCGGGACAACGACGGGTACGCAGTATTTT
clone size: NA; CDR3 length: 14; D gene: NA; J gene: TRBJ1-2; V gene: TRBV19; CDR3 protein: CASSIAQANYGYTF; CDR3 DNA: TGTGCCAGTAGTATCGCTCAGGCCAACTATGGCTACACCTTC
clone size: NA; CDR3 length: 17; D gene: TRBD2; J gene: TRBJ2-4; V gene: TRBV28; CDR3 protein: CASSFYRLAVLKNIQYF; CDR3 DNA: TGTGCCAGCAGTTTCTACCGACTAGCCGTACTAAAAAACATTCAGTACTTC
clone size: NA; CDR3 length: 15; D gene: TRBD2; J gene: TRBJ2-3; V gene: TRBV5-4; CDR3 protein: CASTKKGLAGGTQYF; CDR3 DNA: TGTGCCAGCACCAAGAAGGGACTAGCGGGGGGGACGCAGTATTTT
clone size: NA; CDR3 length: 14; D gene: TRBD2; J gene: TRBJ2-1; V gene: TRBV5-4; CDR3 protein: CASSAGGRNNEQFF; CDR3 DNA: TGTGCCAGCAGTGCGGGGGGGCGGAACAATGAGCAGTTCTTC
clone size: NA; CDR3 length: 13; D gene: TRBD2; J gene: TRBJ2-3; V gene: TRBV29-1; CDR3 protein: CSVRSSGGDTQYF; CDR3 DNA: TGCAGCGTTCGCTCTAGCGGGGGGGATACGCAGTATTTT
clone size: NA; CDR3 length: 17; D gene: TRBD2; J gene: TRBJ2-3; V gene: TRBV4-2; CDR3 protein: CASSQEVRTRDRHTQYF; CDR3 DNA: TGTGCCAGCAGCCAAGAAGTCCGGACTAGGGATCGGCATACGCAGTATTTT
clone size: NA; CDR3 length: 14; D gene: TRBD1; J gene: TRBJ2-4; V gene: TRBV18; CDR3 protein: CASSPGTGINIQYF; CDR3 DNA: TGTGCCAGCTCACCCGGGACAGGGATAAACATTCAGTACTTC
clone size: NA; CDR3 length: 14; D gene: NA; J gene: TRBJ1-2; V gene: TRBV2; CDR3 protein: CASSSEGMDYGYTF; CDR3 DNA: TGTGCCAGCAGTTCGGAGGGAATGGACTATGGCTACACCTTC
clone size: NA; CDR3 length: 15; D gene: NA; J gene: TRBJ1-1; V gene: TRBV18; CDR3 protein: CASSPTGQGNTEAFF; CDR3 DNA: TGTGCCAGCTCACCAACGGGTCAGGGGAACACTGAAGCTTTCTTT
clone size: NA; CDR3 length: 16; D gene: TRBD2; J gene: TRBJ2-3; V gene: TRBV11-2; CDR3 protein: CASSLWSGTRQDTQYF; CDR3 DNA: TGTGCCAGCAGCTTATGGTCCGGGACTAGACAAGATACGCAGTATTTT
clone size: NA; CDR3 length: 14; D gene: NA; J gene: TRBJ1-3; V gene: TRBV5-6; CDR3 protein: CASSLPRQLNTIYF; CDR3 DNA: TGTGCCAGCAGCTTGCCTAGACAGTTAAACACCATATATTTT
clone size: NA; CDR3 length: 14; D gene: TRBD1; J gene: TRBJ1-3; V gene: TRBV2; CDR3 protein: CASTLDRAGNTIYF; CDR3 DNA: TGTGCCAGCACCTTGGACAGGGCTGGAAACACCATATATTTT
clone size: few; CDR3 length: 15; D gene: NA; J gene: TRBJ2-2; V gene: TRBV4-1; CDR3 protein: CASSRLPRDTGELFF; CDR3 DNA: TGCGCCAGCAGCCGGTTACCCAGGGATACCGGGGAGCTGTTTTTT
clone size: NA; CDR3 length: 17; D gene: TRBD1; J gene: TRBJ1-4; V gene: TRBV28; CDR3 protein: CASSSGQGEGTNEKLFF; CDR3 DNA: TGTGCCAGCAGTTCCGGACAGGGGGAGGGAACTAATGAAAAACTGTTTTTT
clone size: NA; CDR3 length: 12; D gene: NA; J gene: TRBJ2-3; V gene: TRBV15; CDR3 protein: CATSTGTDTQYF; CDR3 DNA: TGTGCCACCAGCACGGGCACAGATACGCAGTATTTT
clone size: NA; CDR3 length: 14; D gene: NA; J gene: TRBJ1-5; V gene: TRBV28; CDR3 protein: CASSLQGWGQPQHF; CDR3 DNA: TGTGCCAGCAGTTTACAGGGATGGGGTCAGCCCCAGCATTTT
clone size: NA; CDR3 length: 15; D gene: NA; J gene: TRBJ2-3; V gene: TRBV30; CDR3 protein: CAWSGRAGARDTQYF; CDR3 DNA: TGTGCCTGGAGTGGAAGGGCAGGGGCGCGAGATACGCAGTATTTT
clone size: once; CDR3 length: 13; D gene: NA; J gene: TRBJ2-3; V gene: TRBV12-3/TRBV12-4; CDR3 protein: CASSFRGEDTQYF; CDR3 DNA: TGTGCCAGCAGTTTTAGAGGAGAGGATACGCAGTATTTT
clone size: NA; CDR3 length: 15; D gene: NA; J gene: TRBJ2-4; V gene: TRBV28; CDR3 protein: CASSPWGDDKNIQYF; CDR3 DNA: TGTGCCAGCAGTCCATGGGGGGATGACAAAAACATTCAGTACTTC
clone size: NA; CDR3 length: 12; D gene: NA; J gene: TRBJ1-6; V gene: TRBV3-1/TRBV3-2; CDR3 protein: CASSRDNSPLHF; CDR3 DNA: TGTGCCAGCAGCCGAGATAATTCACCCCTCCACTTT
clone size: NA; CDR3 length: 15; D gene: TRBD2; J gene: TRBJ2-3; V gene: TRBV6-4; CDR3 protein: CASSSSSGSTDTQYF; CDR3 DNA: TGTGCCAGCAGCTCCTCTAGCGGGAGCACAGATACGCAGTATTTT
clone size: few; CDR3 length: 13; D gene: TRBD1; J gene: TRBJ2-7; V gene: TRBV6-2/TRBV6-3; CDR3 protein: CASSRQGAWEQYF; CDR3 DNA: TGTGCCAGCAGCAGACAGGGGGCTTGGGAGCAGTACTTC
clone size: NA; CDR3 length: 15; D gene: TRBD1; J gene: TRBJ2-5; V gene: TRBV7-2; CDR3 protein: CASGANAGGEETQYF; CDR3 DNA: TGTGCCAGCGGGGCAAACGCAGGGGGCGAGGAGACCCAGTACTTC
clone size: NA; CDR3 length: 14; D gene: NA; J gene: TRBJ1-5; V gene: TRBV2; CDR3 protein: CASSQGYSNQPQHF; CDR3 DNA: TGTGCCAGCAGCCAGGGCTATAGCAATCAGCCCCAGCATTTT
clone size: NA; CDR3 length: 15; D gene: TRBD2; J gene: TRBJ2-1; V gene: TRBV7-2; CDR3 protein: CASSSGLAGGNEQFF; CDR3 DNA: TGTGCCAGCAGCTCGGGACTAGCGGGAGGAAATGAGCAGTTCTTC
clone size: NA; CDR3 length: 11; D gene: NA; J gene: TRBJ2-7; V gene: TRBV6-5; CDR3 protein: CASSSYYEQYF; CDR3 DNA: TGTGCCAGCAGTTCGTACTACGAGCAGTACTTC
clone size: NA; CDR3 length: 16; D gene: NA; J gene: TRBJ2-5; V gene: TRBV28; CDR3 protein: CASSSLRGNFKRTQYF; CDR3 DNA: TGTGCCAGCAGTTCCCTGCGGGGAAACTTCAAGAGGACCCAGTACTTC
clone size: once; CDR3 length: 15; D gene: TRBD1; J gene: TRBJ2-5; V gene: TRBV7-3; CDR3 protein: CASSPVQGARETQYF; CDR3 DNA: TGTGCCAGCAGCCCAGTACAGGGGGCGCGGGAGACCCAGTACTTC
clone size: NA; CDR3 length: 14; D gene: NA; J gene: TRBJ1-2; V gene: TRBV3-1/TRBV3-2; CDR3 protein: CASSQDLGGYGYTF; CDR3 DNA: TGTGCCAGCAGCCAAGACCTCGGGGGCTATGGCTACACCTTC
clone size: NA; CDR3 length: 15; D gene: TRBD2; J gene: TRBJ2-3; V gene: TRBV10-3; CDR3 protein: CAIMAAGAGAGSQYF; CDR3 DNA: TGTGCCATCATGGCGGCCGGGGCGGGAGCGGGATCGCAGTATTTT
clone size: NA; CDR3 length: 16; D gene: NA; J gene: TRBJ1-1; V gene: TRBV10-3; CDR3 protein: CAISRTVPLMNTEAFF; CDR3 DNA: TGTGCCATCAGCCGGACAGTCCCTCTCATGAACACTGAAGCTTTCTTT
clone size: NA; CDR3 length: 14; D gene: NA; J gene: TRBJ1-5; V gene: TRBV19; CDR3 protein: CASRRAEGNQPQHF; CDR3 DNA: TGTGCCAGTAGAAGGGCGGAGGGAAATCAGCCCCAGCATTTT
clone size: NA; CDR3 length: 13; D gene: NA; J gene: TRBJ2-5; V gene: TRBV7-2; CDR3 protein: CASTLPGLWAQYF; CDR3 DNA: TGTGCCAGCACCTTGCCGGGACTCTGGGCCCAGTACTTC
clone size: NA; CDR3 length: 14; D gene: NA; J gene: TRBJ2-7; V gene: TRBV5-1; CDR3 protein: CASSLLRREGEQYF; CDR3 DNA: TGCGCCAGCAGCTTGTTGCGCAGGGAAGGCGAGCAGTACTTC
clone size: NA; CDR3 length: 13; D gene: TRBD1; J gene: TRBJ1-2; V gene: TRBV2; CDR3 protein: CASSPQGSVGYTF; CDR3 DNA: TGTGCCAGCAGTCCACAGGGGTCGGTTGGCTACACCTTC
clone size: NA; CDR3 length: 14; D gene: NA; J gene: TRBJ1-6; V gene: TRBV30; CDR3 protein: CACHTGSNNSPLHF; CDR3 DNA: TGTGCCTGCCATACAGGGTCCAATAATTCACCCCTCCACTTT
clone size: NA; CDR3 length: 12; D gene: NA; J gene: TRBJ2-3; V gene: TRBV5-6; CDR3 protein: CASGESTDTQYF; CDR3 DNA: TGTGCCAGTGGGGAGAGCACAGATACGCAGTATTTT